The 18 T cell receptor beta chains reported below all come from one sample, sequenced in a study of PD-L1 blockade in urothelial cancer. The repertoire was sequenced with immunoSEQ multiplex PCR; TCRdb's copy has only in-frame clones and lacks some. The table records tens of thousands of clones, approximately 80% of them present only once. The sequences come from PBMCs, collected around atezolizumab (anti-PD-L1) treatment. The receptor set was obtained from a man in his 70s with urothelial cancer.

This clone has more than one count but fewer than ten. The chain uses TRBV2 and TRBJ2-2; 12 bases agree with TRBD2. The V gene end was trimmed by 8 bases and the J gene end by 6 bases; junction bases not matched to a gene: 10. Germline assignment: CDR1 SNHLY and CDR2 FYNNEI. The CDR3 extends over 16 amino acids. CDR3 nucleotide sequence: TGTGCCAGCCTTGCGGAACTAGCGGGAGGATCCGGGGAGCTGTTTTTT. Protein sequence: CASLAELAGGSGELFF.

A single count supports this clone. The junction and the germline gene differ at one end; a read error may be behind it. The chain carries TRBV12-5 and TRBJ1-5, with D uncertain. Germline loops: CDR1 LGHNT, CDR2 FRNRAP. This CDR3 region has 14 residues. CDR3 region: CASGLPYSNQPQHF. In DNA, the CDR3 is TGTGCTAGTGGTTTGCCATATAGCAATCAACCCCAGCATTTT.

The V call is TRBV28, the J call TRBJ2-3; TRBD1 matches at 7 bases. Trimming at V came to 6 bases and at J to 3 bases, leaving 6 bases not matched to a gene. Germline assignment: CDR1 MDHEN and CDR2 SYDVKM. This CDR3 comprises 14 residues. The CDR3 is CASSGDRETDTQYF. The DNA for the CDR3 is TGTGCCAGCAGCGGTGACAGGGAGACAGATACGCAGTATTTT.

The chain joins TRBV28 to TRBJ1-2; TRBD1 agrees at 8 bases. This CDR3 has 14 amino acids. V shed 8 bases, J shed 4 bases, and the junction held 9 bases outside the gene matches. CDR1 MDHEN and CDR2 SYDVKM come from the germline V gene. The DNA for the CDR3 is TGTGCCAGCCAAGCACCGGACAGGGCCTATGGCTACACCTTC. Amino acids: CASQAPDRAYGYTF.

The chain links TRBV6-1 to TRBJ2-3; 9 bases are a match to TRBD1. Germline V gene data show CDR1 as MNHNS and CDR2 as SASEGT. CDR3 length: 15 amino acids. V shed 3 bases and J 4 bases; nucleotides not matched to a gene: 5. CDR3 sequence: CASSEGQGRADTQYF. The DNA of the CDR3 is TGTGCCAGCAGTGAGGGACAGGGTAGGGCAGATACGCAGTATTTT.

This chain links TRBV15 with TRBJ2-2; possibly TRBD1 for D (5 bases). The CDR3 contains 16 residues. Germline V lookup: CDR1 LNHNV, CDR2 YYDKDF (reference sequence). V dropped 0 bases and J dropped 1 base, with 9 bases sitting between them. The CDR3 DNA reads TGTGCCACCAGCAGAGAGATTGGACAGAACACCGGGGAGCTGTTTTTT. This translates into CATSREIGQNTGELFF. The variable domain in full, completed from reference TRBV15 and TRBJ2-2, reads DAMVIQNPRYQVTQFGKPVTLSCSQTLNHNVMYWYQQKSSQAPKLLFHYYDKDFNNEADTPDNFQSRRPNTSFCFLDIRSPGLGDTAMYLCATSREIGQNTGELFFGEGSRLTVL.

The rearrangement links TRBV7-6 to TRBJ2-3; D gene unclear. The CDR3 has 12 residues. The V gene lost 1 base and the J gene lost 5 bases, with 4 bases spanning the gap. The germline gives CDR1 SGHVS, CDR2 FNYEAQ. The CDR3 DNA reads TGTGCCAGCAGCTTAGGAGTAGATACGCAGTATTTT. It codes for CASSLGVDTQYF.

The chain recombines TRBV10-3 with TRBJ1-1, with 7 bases that match TRBD1. This CDR3 comprises 15 residues. V shed 6 bases and J 1 base; nucleotides not matched to a gene: 8. CDR1 and CDR2 from the germline V gene are ENHRY and SYGVKD. The CDR3 DNA reads TGTGCCATCAGCAACGGGGACAGAGGGAACACTGAAGCTTTCTTT. Amino acids: CAISNGDRGNTEAFF.

This clone was recorded a few times. This rearrangement joins TRBV19 to TRBJ2-2; a weak D match, TRBD2 (5 bases). With 3 bases removed from V and 4 bases from J, the gap between germline ends came to 12 bases. The CDR3 spans 15 residues. The V gene's germline CDR1 is LNHDA and CDR2 SQIVND (reference sequence). CDR3 amino acids: CASSMGSGSTGELFF. DNA of the CDR3: TGTGCCAGTAGTATGGGAAGCGGAAGCACCGGGGAGCTGTTTTTT.

The chain joins TRBV12-5 to TRBJ1-1; D is unclear. Germline V gene sequence: CDR1 LGHNT, CDR2 FRNRAP. The V and J ends lost 6 bases and 6 bases respectively, with 14 bases between them. This CDR3 is built from 13 residues. CDR3 nucleotides: TGTGCTAGTGGGATAGGAGGAGGTGCTGAAGCTTTCTTT. Protein: CASGIGGGAEAFF.

V and J are TRBV19 and TRBJ2-7, with 13 bases lining up with TRBD2. CDR3 length: 17 amino acids. With 3 bases clipped from V and 7 bases from J, the junction kept 12 bases outside the gene matches. The germline V gene has CDR1 LNHDA and CDR2 SQIVND (reference sequence). This chain's CDR3 is CASSMMLTSGRAWEQYF. In DNA form, the CDR3 reads TGTGCCAGTAGTATGATGCTCACTAGCGGGAGGGCCTGGGAGCAGTACTTC. The full variable domain, its missing parts supplied by reference TRBV19 and TRBJ2-7, is DGGITQSPKYLFRKEGQNVTLSCEQNLNHDAMYWYRQDPGQGLRLIYYSQIVNDFQKGDIAEGYSVSREKKESFPLTVTSAQKNPTAFYLCASSMMLTSGRAWEQYFGPGTRLTVT.

V and J are TRBV19 and TRBJ2-3; the match to TRBD2 covers 11 bases. V lost 5 bases, J lost 3 bases, and 1 base stayed unmatched. Germline CDR1 LNHDA, CDR2 SQIVND (reference sequence). The CDR3 totals 14 residues. CDR3 region: CASSWTSGTDTQYF. The CDR3 coding sequence is TGTGCCAGTAGTTGGACTAGCGGGACAGATACGCAGTATTTT.

This clone was counted a few times. This sequence joins TRBV9 and TRBJ2-7; D is unclear. In germline, CDR1 is SGDLS, CDR2 YYNGEE. Trimming left V 2 bases short and J 4 bases short, with 13 bases between. CDR3 length: 14 amino acids. CDR3 loop: CASSVAAVNYEQYF. The CDR3 bases are TGTGCCAGCAGCGTTGCGGCGGTAAATTACGAGCAGTACTTC.

The CDR3 is CASSPGLGAYEQYF. CDR3 nucleotides: TGTGCCAGCAGCCCGGGACTTGGGGCCTACGAGCAGTACTTC. The V call is TRBV9, the J call TRBJ2-7, with D possibly being TRBD2 (6 bases). V was trimmed by 4 bases and J by 2 bases, leaving 13 bases between them. The germline V gene encodes CDR1 SGDLS and CDR2 YYNGEE. The CDR3 consists of 14 residues.

The chain links TRBV6-1 to TRBJ1-1; 9 nucleotides match TRBD1. The CDR3 has 15 amino acids. J lost 5 bases, V lost 6 bases, and 10 bases had no gene match. Germline CDR1 and CDR2: MNHNS and SASEGT. The CDR3 DNA reads TGTGCCAGCAGACCCAACAGGGGGCTGAGTACTGAAGCTTTCTTT. This codes for CASRPNRGLSTEAFF.

V usage is TRBV19 and J usage is TRBJ2-7; TRBD1 agrees at 7 bases. J gave up 2 bases and V 6 bases, and 10 bases lay outside the gene matches. CDR3 length: 15 residues. Germline loops: CDR1 LNHDA, CDR2 SQIVND (reference sequence). CDR3 DNA: TGTGCCAGTAGCCCCGCCGGGACAGTACCCTACGAGCAGTACTTC. It codes for CASSPAGTVPYEQYF.

The rearrangement links TRBV7-3 to TRBJ2-5; 7 nucleotides align to TRBD1. The germline gives CDR1 SGHTA, CDR2 FQGTGA. V dropped 5 bases and J dropped 2; count of bases not matched to a gene: 5. The CDR3 runs to 14 residues. The CDR3 sequence: CASSVSGGQETQYF. CDR3 nucleotides: TGTGCCAGCAGCGTTTCAGGGGGTCAAGAGACCCAGTACTTC.

This chain connects TRBV28 to TRBJ1-2; weak D call: TRBD1 (5 bases). The germline V gene has CDR1 MDHEN and CDR2 SYDVKM. The CDR3 totals 14 residues. V lost 2 bases and J 6 bases, leaving 13 bases between the germline ends. CDR3 residues: CASSLNGRADGYTF. DNA of the CDR3: TGTGCCAGCAGTTTAAACGGCAGGGCTGATGGCTACACCTTC.